This T cell receptor (beta chain) appears in the sequencing data of a study of OX40 agonist ivuxolimab in advanced cancers. In the study overall: Three patients showed partial responses: one hepatocellular carcinoma and two cutaneous melanoma cases. Study-wide results and caveats: It was also the case that some nonresponders had low normalized T-cell clonal expansion. Undetermined was the antigen specificity of the expanded peripheral T cells.

About this clone: The antigen is not known.

Clones were sequenced by immunoSEQ multiplex PCR, and TCRdb holds only the in-frame ones, with some missing. The sample includes tens of thousands of clones, 65% to 80% seen only once; the top ten take 6.3%. Trimming cost V 4 bases and J 1 base; bases outside gene matches: 2. CDR1 and CDR2 (germline): MNHNY, SVGAGI (reference sequence). The length of the CDR3 is 14 residues. The source material was CD4+ or CD8+ T cells sorted from blood, sampled in a trial of the OX40 agonist ivuxolimab. The sequence derives from an adult with an advanced solid tumor such as melanoma, head and neck, liver or kidney cancer. The V gene is TRBV6-6, the J gene TRBJ2-7, with 9 bases aligning to TRBD1. The CDR3 here is CASSWGQGSYEQYF. CDR3 sequence (DNA): TGTGCCAGCAGTTGGGGACAGGGTTCCTACGAGCAGTACTTC.